This T cell receptor beta chain was retrieved from a study of shared clonotypes between healthy human individuals. Background on the study: The donor group consisted of a couple of women and a few men, aged 18 to 49.

Findings and limits, study-wide: Clonotypes not shared had lower generation probabilities than those common to all four donors. Naive subsets tended to show greater estimated richness than memory subsets.

Concerning this clone: What it binds is unknown.

Generated by immunoSEQ multiplex PCR, the TCRdb table keeps only in-frame clones and is missing some. Of roughly 2 million clones listed, approximately 96% are singletons. V lost 0 bases and J lost 2, with 7 bases in between. Germline V lookup: CDR1 SGDLS, CDR2 YYNGEE. The CDR3 has 14 amino acids. Sequencing was done on a sample of naive CD4+ T cells sorted from blood. As to subset: CD45RA+ positively selected. This TCR was recovered from a man aged 18 to 35 in good health. The gene calls are TRBV9 and TRBJ2-3; D is unclear. The CDR3 region is CASSVAGHTDTQYF. The CDR3 coding sequence is TGTGCCAGCAGCGTAGCGGGTCACACAGATACGCAGTATTTT.